The rows below give T cell receptor beta chains drawn from one sample of a study of cytomegalovirus exposure and HLA in healthy donors. Here immunoSEQ multiplex PCR was the method, and the copy in TCRdb shows in-frame clones only, minus some. The table shows 100,000 to 120,000 clones, with roughly 84% occurring only once. Specimen: PBMCs. These receptors were obtained from a man aged 25-45 years in good health and CMV-seropositive. Each CDR3 is given with its conserved first and last residue. Each record gives: V gene, J gene, clone size, D gene, CDR3 DNA, CDR3 protein. D genes are given only for firm matches. Some rows mark clone size as missing; the rest say once, few, many or name a class of expanded clone.

v_gene: TRBV21-1
j_gene: TRBJ2-7
abundance: NA
d_gene: NA
CDR3nt: TGTGCCAGCAGCGGGGGGACAGGGGGGATCTCCTACGAGCAGTACTTC
CDR3aa: CASSGGTGGISYEQYF

v_gene: TRBV18
j_gene: TRBJ1-2
abundance: NA
d_gene: NA
CDR3nt: TGTGCCAGCTCGCCGATCCCCCCCAACCCCGCAGGAAACTATGGCTACACCTTC
CDR3aa: CASSPIPPNPAGNYGYTF

v_gene: TRBV27
j_gene: TRBJ2-3
abundance: NA
d_gene: NA
CDR3nt: TGTGCCAGCAGAGAACCGGGACTGGGCACAGATACGCAGTATTTT
CDR3aa: CASREPGLGTDTQYF

v_gene: TRBV11-2
j_gene: TRBJ1-3
abundance: NA
d_gene: NA
CDR3nt: TGTGCCAGCAGTAATTACCAAGGGGGGGCTGGAAACACCATATATTTT
CDR3aa: CASSNYQGGAGNTIYF

v_gene: TRBV5-6
j_gene: TRBJ2-3
abundance: NA
d_gene: TRBD2
CDR3nt: TGTGCCAGCAGTTTAGCGGGGGGCCTCACAGATACGCAGTATTTT
CDR3aa: CASSLAGGLTDTQYF

v_gene: TRBV7-2
j_gene: TRBJ2-7
abundance: NA
d_gene: TRBD2
CDR3nt: TGTGCCAGCAGCTTAAGGGGACTAGCGGGAGCCTACGAGCAGTACTTC
CDR3aa: CASSLRGLAGAYEQYF

v_gene: TRBV7-9
j_gene: TRBJ1-2
abundance: NA
d_gene: NA
CDR3nt: TGTGCCAGCAGCTTACCAGGGAACTATGGCTACACCTTC
CDR3aa: CASSLPGNYGYTF

v_gene: TRBV5-6
j_gene: TRBJ1-2
abundance: once
d_gene: TRBD1
CDR3nt: TGTGCCAGCAGCTTTAGGGACAGACCTGTCTATGGCTACACCTTC
CDR3aa: CASSFRDRPVYGYTF

v_gene: TRBV30
j_gene: TRBJ2-3
abundance: NA
d_gene: TRBD2
CDR3nt: TGTGCCTGGAATCGGGGGGGGACAGATACGCAGTATTTT
CDR3aa: CAWNRGGTDTQYF

v_gene: TRBV27
j_gene: TRBJ2-7
abundance: NA
d_gene: TRBD1
CDR3nt: TGTGCCAGCAGTTACGCAGGGGGAAGCTCCTACGAGCAGTACTTC
CDR3aa: CASSYAGGSSYEQYF

v_gene: TRBV7-2
j_gene: TRBJ2-5
abundance: NA
d_gene: NA
CDR3nt: TGTGCCAGCAGCTTAGGTAGAACCTCGGAGACCCAGTACTTC
CDR3aa: CASSLGRTSETQYF

v_gene: TRBV11-3
j_gene: TRBJ2-1
abundance: NA
d_gene: TRBD1
CDR3nt: TGTGCCAGCAGCTTCTCGGGACAGGGGTTTCTAAATGAGCAGTTCTTC
CDR3aa: CASSFSGQGFLNEQFF

v_gene: TRBV4-2
j_gene: TRBJ2-7
abundance: NA
d_gene: TRBD1
CDR3nt: TGTGCCAGCAGCCAAGATCCTGGGACAGACTACGAGCAGTACTTC
CDR3aa: CASSQDPGTDYEQYF

v_gene: TRBV4-1
j_gene: TRBJ1-4
abundance: few
d_gene: NA
CDR3nt: TGCGCCAGCAGCCAACGAAGCCAGGGCGTTGCTAATGAAAAACTGTTTTTT
CDR3aa: CASSQRSQGVANEKLFF

v_gene: TRBV2
j_gene: TRBJ2-7
abundance: NA
d_gene: NA
CDR3nt: TGTGCCAGCAGCCCTATGTGGGAAGGGGGTCACGAGCAGTACTTC
CDR3aa: CASSPMWEGGHEQYF